A selection of T cell receptor beta chains follows, all from one sample in a study of vaccination and CD4 T cells after COVID-19. Their cognate antigens are unknown. Each CDR3 protein is one row after TCRdb ran MiXCR on the PCR reads. Of 9,500 to 12,000 distinct CDR3 sequences in the sample, around 60% were seen once. Sequencing input: CD4+ T cells from blood, cultured in vitro. The receptors here all came from a human donor who had recovered from COVID-19. CDR3s include the opening cysteine and the closing phenylalanine or tryptophan. Fields, in order: clone size, J gene, V gene, D gene, CDR3 protein, CDR3 DNA. A D gene is named only where the DNA matches it firmly. Only part of the rows carry a size: once, few, many, or a class if the clone is expanded.

clone size: -; J gene: TRBJ2-5; V gene: TRBV6-1; D gene: TRBD1; CDR3 protein: CASAVGQGDVETQYF; CDR3 DNA: TGTGCCAGCGCTGTCGGACAGGGGGATGTGGAGACCCAGTACTTC
clone size: few; J gene: TRBJ2-2; V gene: TRBV7-6; D gene: -; CDR3 protein: CASSLVRRTGELFF; CDR3 DNA: TGTGCCAGCAGCTTAGTCAGGAGGACCGGGGAGCTGTTTTTT
clone size: -; J gene: TRBJ2-3; V gene: TRBV24-1; D gene: -; CDR3 protein: CATSARSTDTQYF; CDR3 DNA: TGTGCCACCAGTGCCCGTAGCACAGATACGCAGTATTTT
clone size: -; J gene: TRBJ1-1; V gene: TRBV5-1; D gene: -; CDR3 protein: CASSLDGARHTEAFF; CDR3 DNA: TGCGCCAGCAGCTTGGACGGTGCCAGACATACTGAAGCTTTCTTT
clone size: -; J gene: TRBJ1-1; V gene: TRBV5-4; D gene: -; CDR3 protein: CASSLYRNTEAFF; CDR3 DNA: TGTGCCAGCAGCTTGTACCGGAACACTGAAGCTTTCTTT
clone size: once; J gene: TRBJ1-1; V gene: TRBV30; D gene: -; CDR3 protein: CAWRIKLGRRLNTEAFF; CDR3 DNA: TGTGCCTGGAGGATAAAGCTGGGACGGCGGTTGAACACTGAAGCTTTCTTT
clone size: few; J gene: TRBJ1-1; V gene: TRBV19; D gene: -; CDR3 protein: CASSISPGSTEAFF; CDR3 DNA: TGTGCCAGTAGTATTTCTCCGGGAAGCACTGAAGCTTTCTTT
clone size: few; J gene: TRBJ2-3; V gene: TRBV20-1; D gene: -; CDR3 protein: CSARIERALDGADTQYF; CDR3 DNA: TGCAGTGCAAGGATCGAGCGGGCCCTGGACGGGGCAGATACGCAGTATTTT
clone size: large; J gene: TRBJ1-2; V gene: TRBV7-9; D gene: TRBD1; CDR3 protein: CASSSLDREGYGYTF; CDR3 DNA: TGTGCCAGCAGCTCGCTAGACAGGGAAGGCTATGGCTACACCTTC
clone size: few; J gene: TRBJ1-5; V gene: TRBV6-2/TRBV6-3; D gene: TRBD1; CDR3 protein: CASTDYRGTGIQPQHF; CDR3 DNA: TGTGCCAGCACAGACTACAGGGGGACAGGGATTCAGCCCCAGCATTTT
clone size: -; J gene: TRBJ2-7; V gene: TRBV4-1; D gene: TRBD2; CDR3 protein: CASPTTSGSHEQYF; CDR3 DNA: TGCGCCAGCCCTACGACTAGCGGGTCCCACGAGCAGTACTTC
clone size: -; J gene: TRBJ2-2; V gene: TRBV11-2; D gene: -; CDR3 protein: CASSLDRVTGELFF; CDR3 DNA: TGTGCCAGCAGCTTAGACAGGGTAACCGGGGAGCTGTTTTTT
clone size: -; J gene: TRBJ1-2; V gene: TRBV28; D gene: -; CDR3 protein: CASTEGNYGYTF; CDR3 DNA: TGTGCCAGCACCGAGGGGAACTATGGCTACACCTTC
clone size: -; J gene: TRBJ1-1; V gene: TRBV12-3/TRBV12-4; D gene: -; CDR3 protein: CASSPGTLRAFF; CDR3 DNA: TGTGCCAGCAGCCCCGGGACGCTAAGAGCTTTCTTT
clone size: once; J gene: TRBJ2-7; V gene: TRBV27; D gene: TRBD2; CDR3 protein: CASSLSLAGGSYEQYF; CDR3 DNA: TGTGCCAGCAGTTTATCATTAGCGGGAGGGAGCTACGAGCAGTACTTC
clone size: once; J gene: TRBJ1-2; V gene: TRBV2; D gene: TRBD1; CDR3 protein: CASRGQRAVDGYTF; CDR3 DNA: TGTGCCAGCAGGGGACAGCGTGCCGTTGATGGCTACACCTTC
clone size: large; J gene: TRBJ1-5; V gene: TRBV7-2; D gene: -; CDR3 protein: CASSLAGEGQPQHF; CDR3 DNA: TGTGCCAGCAGCTTAGCTGGGGAGGGTCAGCCCCAGCATTTT
clone size: -; J gene: TRBJ1-5; V gene: TRBV19; D gene: TRBD1; CDR3 protein: CASSRGTGAYSNQPQHF; CDR3 DNA: TGTGCCAGTAGTAGGGGGACAGGAGCTTATAGCAATCAGCCCCAGCATTTT
clone size: medium-sized; J gene: TRBJ2-7; V gene: TRBV6-5; D gene: -; CDR3 protein: CASSYGGPSESYEQYF; CDR3 DNA: TGTGCCAGCAGTTACGGGGGACCGTCCGAATCCTACGAGCAGTACTTC
clone size: -; J gene: TRBJ2-5; V gene: TRBV7-2; D gene: TRBD2; CDR3 protein: CASSLSREGSQYF; CDR3 DNA: TGTGCCAGCAGCTTGTCGCGGGAGGGGTCCCAGTACTTC
clone size: few; J gene: TRBJ1-1; V gene: TRBV12-3/TRBV12-4; D gene: -; CDR3 protein: CASSRDPLVDTEAFF; CDR3 DNA: TGTGCCAGCAGCCGGGATCCTTTAGTGGACACTGAAGCTTTCTTT
clone size: -; J gene: TRBJ2-3; V gene: TRBV6-2/TRBV6-3; D gene: -; CDR3 protein: CASSQTRASGTDTQYF; CDR3 DNA: TGTGCCAGCAGCCAAACCCGGGCCTCGGGGACAGATACGCAGTATTTT
clone size: once; J gene: TRBJ2-5; V gene: TRBV28; D gene: TRBD1; CDR3 protein: CASSSGQGASETQYF; CDR3 DNA: TGTGCCAGCAGTTCAGGACAGGGGGCCTCAGAGACCCAGTACTTC
clone size: -; J gene: TRBJ1-6; V gene: TRBV20-1; D gene: TRBD1; CDR3 protein: CSATRQGQSYNSPLHF; CDR3 DNA: TGCAGTGCTACGAGGCAGGGACAGAGCTATAATTCACCCCTCCACTTT
clone size: -; J gene: TRBJ2-2; V gene: TRBV11-2; D gene: -; CDR3 protein: CASSLFSTGELFF; CDR3 DNA: TGTGCCAGCAGCCTATTTTCCACCGGGGAGCTGTTTTTT
clone size: -; J gene: TRBJ2-1; V gene: TRBV20-1; D gene: TRBD1; CDR3 protein: CSAPRDRGLFF; CDR3 DNA: TGCAGTGCTCCCCGGGACAGAGGTTTGTTCTTC
clone size: few; J gene: TRBJ2-1; V gene: TRBV19; D gene: TRBD1; CDR3 protein: CASRDSHYNEQFF; CDR3 DNA: TGTGCCAGCCGGGACAGCCATTACAATGAGCAGTTCTTC
clone size: -; J gene: TRBJ1-4; V gene: TRBV2; D gene: TRBD1; CDR3 protein: CASSESQGGSEKLFF; CDR3 DNA: TGTGCCAGCAGTGAATCCCAGGGGGGATCGGAAAAACTGTTTTTT
clone size: -; J gene: TRBJ1-5; V gene: TRBV20-1; D gene: -; CDR3 protein: CSASRGGNQPQHF; CDR3 DNA: TGCAGTGCTAGCCGAGGGGGCAATCAGCCCCAGCATTTT
clone size: once; J gene: TRBJ2-3; V gene: TRBV7-2; D gene: -; CDR3 protein: CASSKTGTGLSTDTQYF; CDR3 DNA: TGTGCCAGCAGCAAAACCGGGACCGGCCTTAGCACAGATACGCAGTATTTT
clone size: few; J gene: TRBJ1-5; V gene: TRBV12-3/TRBV12-4; D gene: -; CDR3 protein: CASSLAGIGQPQHF; CDR3 DNA: TGTGCCAGCAGTTTAGCAGGGATCGGTCAGCCCCAGCATTTT
clone size: -; J gene: TRBJ2-7; V gene: TRBV12-3/TRBV12-4; D gene: -; CDR3 protein: CASSFDESSPYEQYF; CDR3 DNA: TGTGCCAGCAGTTTTGACGAATCCTCCCCCTACGAGCAGTACTTC
clone size: few; J gene: TRBJ1-5; V gene: TRBV12-3/TRBV12-4; D gene: -; CDR3 protein: CASSLRAHNQPQHF; CDR3 DNA: TGTGCCAGCAGTTTACGGGCACACAATCAGCCCCAGCATTTT
clone size: -; J gene: TRBJ2-3; V gene: TRBV7-9; D gene: TRBD2; CDR3 protein: CASSLIAGGLTDTQYF; CDR3 DNA: TGTGCCAGCAGCTTAATAGCGGGGGGCCTCACAGATACGCAGTATTTT
clone size: -; J gene: TRBJ2-7; V gene: TRBV10-3; D gene: -; CDR3 protein: CAISSSGDEQYF; CDR3 DNA: TGTGCCATCAGTTCGAGTGGGGACGAGCAGTACTTC
clone size: -; J gene: TRBJ2-2; V gene: TRBV7-3; D gene: TRBD1; CDR3 protein: CASRPTGGNTGELFF; CDR3 DNA: TGTGCCAGCAGGCCAACAGGGGGTAACACCGGGGAGCTGTTTTTT
clone size: -; J gene: TRBJ2-5; V gene: TRBV20-1; D gene: TRBD2; CDR3 protein: CSARDRISGRFQETQYF; CDR3 DNA: TGCAGTGCTAGAGATCGCATCAGCGGGAGGTTCCAAGAGACCCAGTACTTC
clone size: -; J gene: TRBJ1-2; V gene: TRBV20-1; D gene: -; CDR3 protein: CSAQTAPSYGYTF; CDR3 DNA: TGCAGTGCTCAGACGGCCCCTAGCTATGGCTACACCTTC
clone size: -; J gene: TRBJ1-5; V gene: TRBV5-1; D gene: -; CDR3 protein: CASSPGGPGQPQHF; CDR3 DNA: TGCGCCAGCAGCCCCGGAGGACCCGGTCAGCCCCAGCATTTT
clone size: -; J gene: TRBJ2-1; V gene: TRBV12-3/TRBV12-4; D gene: TRBD2; CDR3 protein: CASSFWASGKSRSSYNEQFF; CDR3 DNA: TGTGCCAGCAGTTTTTGGGCTAGCGGGAAGAGTAGAAGTTCCTACAATGAGCAGTTCTTC
clone size: -; J gene: TRBJ2-3; V gene: TRBV7-3; D gene: -; CDR3 protein: CASSSQGGWTDTQYF; CDR3 DNA: TGTGCCAGCAGCTCTCAGGGGGGTTGGACAGATACGCAGTATTTT
clone size: -; J gene: TRBJ1-4; V gene: TRBV7-2; D gene: TRBD1; CDR3 protein: CASSLLAGGVTNEKLFF; CDR3 DNA: TGTGCCAGCAGCTTATTGGCAGGGGGCGTAACTAATGAAAAACTGTTTTTT
clone size: -; J gene: TRBJ2-3; V gene: TRBV11-2; D gene: -; CDR3 protein: CASSLELYHLGDTQYF; CDR3 DNA: TGTGCCAGCAGCTTAGAATTGTATCATCTGGGAGATACGCAGTATTTT
clone size: -; J gene: TRBJ1-3; V gene: TRBV7-8; D gene: -; CDR3 protein: CASSLGRGSGNTIYF; CDR3 DNA: TGTGCCAGCAGCTTAGGGAGGGGTAGTGGAAACACCATATATTTT
clone size: few; J gene: TRBJ2-7; V gene: TRBV27; D gene: -; CDR3 protein: CASRLGPQAGEQYF; CDR3 DNA: TGTGCCAGCAGGCTGGGGCCGCAGGCGGGCGAGCAGTACTTC
clone size: -; J gene: TRBJ1-4; V gene: TRBV24-1; D gene: TRBD1; CDR3 protein: CATSDQAGTGTNEKLFF; CDR3 DNA: TGTGCCACCAGTGACCAAGCCGGGACAGGGACGAATGAAAAACTGTTTTTT
clone size: -; J gene: TRBJ2-1; V gene: TRBV7-6; D gene: TRBD2; CDR3 protein: CASSLAQAGGYNEQFF; CDR3 DNA: TGTGCCAGCAGCTTAGCGCAAGCGGGGGGTTACAATGAGCAGTTCTTC
clone size: once; J gene: TRBJ2-5; V gene: TRBV7-2; D gene: TRBD2; CDR3 protein: CASSLATSGSPGYF; CDR3 DNA: TGTGCCAGCAGCTTAGCGACTAGCGGGTCCCCAGGGTACTTC
clone size: few; J gene: TRBJ1-2; V gene: TRBV10-3; D gene: -; CDR3 protein: CAISGTDNYGYTF; CDR3 DNA: TGTGCCATCAGTGGGACAGACAACTATGGCTACACCTTC
clone size: few; J gene: TRBJ2-5; V gene: TRBV7-6; D gene: -; CDR3 protein: CASSLGIQETQYF; CDR3 DNA: TGTGCCAGCAGCTTAGGAATCCAAGAGACCCAGTACTTC
clone size: -; J gene: TRBJ2-4; V gene: TRBV28; D gene: TRBD2; CDR3 protein: CASSLSRTSGLAKNIQYF; CDR3 DNA: TGTGCCAGCAGTTTATCCCGGACTAGCGGCTTAGCCAAAAACATTCAGTACTTC
clone size: once; J gene: TRBJ1-5; V gene: TRBV28; D gene: -; CDR3 protein: CASSERNQPQHF; CDR3 DNA: TGTGCCAGCAGTGAAAGAAATCAGCCCCAGCATTTT
clone size: -; J gene: TRBJ2-3; V gene: TRBV18; D gene: -; CDR3 protein: CASSPRLNTDTQYF; CDR3 DNA: TGTGCCAGCTCACCCAGACTTAACACAGATACGCAGTATTTT
clone size: -; J gene: TRBJ1-5; V gene: TRBV4-1; D gene: -; CDR3 protein: CASSQGTDNQPQHF; CDR3 DNA: TGCGCCAGCAGCCAAGGGACGGACAATCAGCCCCAGCATTTT
clone size: -; J gene: TRBJ2-7; V gene: TRBV20-1; D gene: -; CDR3 protein: CSAARTVAANEQYF; CDR3 DNA: TGCAGTGCTGCCCGGACAGTAGCCGCCAACGAGCAGTACTTC